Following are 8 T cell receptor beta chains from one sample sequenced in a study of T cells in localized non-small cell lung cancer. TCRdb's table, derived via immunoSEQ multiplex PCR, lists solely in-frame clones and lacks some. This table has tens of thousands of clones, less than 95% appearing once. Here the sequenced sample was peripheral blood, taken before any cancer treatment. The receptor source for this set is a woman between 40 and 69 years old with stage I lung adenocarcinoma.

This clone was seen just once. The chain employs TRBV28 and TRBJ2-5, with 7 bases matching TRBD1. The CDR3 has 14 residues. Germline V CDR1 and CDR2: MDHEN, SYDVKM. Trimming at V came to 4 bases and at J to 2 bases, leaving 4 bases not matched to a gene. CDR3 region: CASSSDRVQETQYF. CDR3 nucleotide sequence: TGTGCCAGCAGTTCCGACAGGGTTCAAGAGACCCAGTACTTC.

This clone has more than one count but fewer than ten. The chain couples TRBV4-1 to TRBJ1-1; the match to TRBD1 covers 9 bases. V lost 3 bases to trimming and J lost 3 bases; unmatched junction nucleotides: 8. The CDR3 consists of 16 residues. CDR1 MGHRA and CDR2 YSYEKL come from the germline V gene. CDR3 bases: TGCGCCAGCAGCCACGGACAGGGGACGAGGGACACTGAAGCTTTCTTT. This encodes CASSHGQGTRDTEAFF.

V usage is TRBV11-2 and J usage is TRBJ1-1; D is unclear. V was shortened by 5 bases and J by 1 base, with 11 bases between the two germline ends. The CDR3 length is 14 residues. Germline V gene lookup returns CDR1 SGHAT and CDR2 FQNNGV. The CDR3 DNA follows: TGTGCCAGCAGCCACCCCGAGTGGAACACTGAAGCTTTCTTT. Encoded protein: CASSHPEWNTEAFF.

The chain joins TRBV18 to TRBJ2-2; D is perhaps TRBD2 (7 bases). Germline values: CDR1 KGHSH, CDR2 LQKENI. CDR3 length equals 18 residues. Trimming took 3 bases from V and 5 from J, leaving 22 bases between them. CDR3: CASSPPPAEGGATGELFF. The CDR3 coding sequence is TGTGCCAGCTCACCCCCCCCGGCGGAAGGGGGGGCTACCGGGGAGCTGTTTTTT.

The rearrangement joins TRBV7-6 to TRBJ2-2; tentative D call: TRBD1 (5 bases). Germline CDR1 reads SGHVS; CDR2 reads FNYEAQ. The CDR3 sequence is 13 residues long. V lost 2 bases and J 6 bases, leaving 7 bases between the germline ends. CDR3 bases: TGTGCCAGCAGCTTACAGGGCTCCGGGGAGCTGTTTTTT. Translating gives CASSLQGSGELFF.

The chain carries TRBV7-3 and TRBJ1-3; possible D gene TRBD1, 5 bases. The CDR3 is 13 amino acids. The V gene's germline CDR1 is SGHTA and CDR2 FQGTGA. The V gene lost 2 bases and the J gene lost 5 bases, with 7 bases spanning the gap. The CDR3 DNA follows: TGTGCCAGCAGCTTAGGGGGGAGAAACACCATATATTTT. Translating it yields CASSLGGRNTIYF.

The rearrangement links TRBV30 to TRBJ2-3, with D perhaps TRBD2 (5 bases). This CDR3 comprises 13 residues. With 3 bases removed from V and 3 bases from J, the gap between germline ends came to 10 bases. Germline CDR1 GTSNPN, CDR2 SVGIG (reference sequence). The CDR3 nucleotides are TGTGCCTGGAGGAGGGCCGCGACAGATACGCAGTATTTT. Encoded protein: CAWRRAATDTQYF.

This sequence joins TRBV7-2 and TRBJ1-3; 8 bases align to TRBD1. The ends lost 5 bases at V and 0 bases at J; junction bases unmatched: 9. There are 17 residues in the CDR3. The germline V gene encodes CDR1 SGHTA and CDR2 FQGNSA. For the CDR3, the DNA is TGTGCCAGCAGCCCTCCCCGGACAGGGAGCTCTGGAAACACCATATATTTT. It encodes CASSPPRTGSSGNTIYF.